This is a list of T cell receptor beta chains from one sample in a study of blood T cell repertoires in COVID-19. The table came from immunoSEQ multiplex PCR; TCRdb's copy has only in-frame clones and leaves some out. The sample carries tens of thousands of clones, roughly 88% recorded once. The specimen sequenced was peripheral blood. The receptors originated from a man in his late teens or twenties with COVID-19, enrolled during active disease. Each CDR3 is given with its conserved first and last residue. Fields, in order: J gene, D gene, V gene, clone size, CDR3 DNA, CDR3 protein. A D gene is named only where the DNA matches it firmly. Rows may omit the clone size; those that give it use once, few, many or a size class.

>TRBJ2-1|TRBD2|TRBV6-2/TRBV6-3|NA
TGTGCCAGCAGTTACCCCCAGCGGGAGGGGTTCTACAATGAGCAGTTCTTC
CASSYPQREGFYNEQFF
>TRBJ2-5|NA|TRBV18|once
TGTGCCAGCAACCCCAGGGGGGATATTCAAGAGACCCAGTACTTC
CASNPRGDIQETQYF
>TRBJ2-1|TRBD1|TRBV24-1|once
TGTGCCACCAGTGAAGAGGGGGCTAACTACAATGAGCAGTTCTTC
CATSEEGANYNEQFF
>TRBJ2-5|TRBD1|TRBV5-5|NA
TGTGCCAGCAGCTTGGAGGGCAGGGGGCAAGAGACCCAGTACTTC
CASSLEGRGQETQYF
>TRBJ2-1|TRBD1|TRBV27|NA
TGTGCCAGCAGCTCCGGGACAGGGTGGACCTCCTACAATGAGCAGTTCTTC
CASSSGTGWTSYNEQFF
>TRBJ2-5|NA|TRBV5-1|NA
TGCGCCAGCAGCATACAGGGCTCCTATCCCCAAGAGACCCAGTACTTC
CASSIQGSYPQETQYF
>TRBJ2-1|TRBD2|TRBV19|NA
TGTGCCAGTAGTATAGGGTTAGCGGGATACAATGAGCAGTTCTTC
CASSIGLAGYNEQFF
>TRBJ2-3|NA|TRBV27|NA
TGTGCCAGCAGTTTAATTTTTGTATCGGGGGTCTCAGATACGCAGTATTTT
CASSLIFVSGVSDTQYF
>TRBJ1-1|TRBD1|TRBV10-3|NA
TGTGCCATCAGACGGGACAGGGACAACACTGAAGCTTTCTTT
CAIRRDRDNTEAFF
>TRBJ2-1|TRBD2|TRBV7-9|NA
TGTGCCAGCAGCCGTGTTAGCGGGAGGCTATATGAGCAGTTCTTC
CASSRVSGRLYEQFF
>TRBJ1-1|NA|TRBV27|NA
TGTGCCAGCAGTCCTCGACAGGACGGCCCGCCGACTGAAGCTTTCTTT
CASSPRQDGPPTEAFF
>TRBJ2-7|TRBD1|TRBV5-6|NA
TGTGCCAGCAGCCGGGACAGGGTTGGGGAGCAGTACTTC
CASSRDRVGEQYF
>TRBJ2-6|TRBD1|TRBV10-3|NA
TGTGCCATCAGCGATTCCGGGACAGGGGTCTCTGGGGCCAACGTCCTGACTTTC
CAISDSGTGVSGANVLTF
>TRBJ1-3|NA|TRBV15|NA
TGTGCCACCAGTGCTCGCGCGGTGAGAAACACCATATATTTT
CATSARAVRNTIYF
>TRBJ2-1|TRBD1|TRBV11-2|NA
TGTGCCAGCAGCTCCTCATTCGGACAGGGGGCGATTGAGCAGTTCTTC
CASSSSFGQGAIEQFF
>TRBJ1-4|TRBD1|TRBV9|NA
TGTGCCAGCAGCGCTACGACAGGGTATGAAAAACTGTTTTTT
CASSATTGYEKLFF
>TRBJ2-3|NA|TRBV10-3|NA
TGTGCCATCAGTGAGCCCCGACAGGGAGGCGATACGCAGTATTTT
CAISEPRQGGDTQYF
>TRBJ2-7|TRBD2|TRBV4-3|NA
TGCGCCAGCAGCCAAGATCTGCCTAGCGGACTTCTATCCTACGAGCAGTACTTC
CASSQDLPSGLLSYEQYF
>TRBJ2-2|TRBD1|TRBV7-2|NA
TGTGCCAGCAGCTTAGACAGGGGTCACACCGGGGAGCTGTTTTTT
CASSLDRGHTGELFF
>TRBJ1-2|NA|TRBV7-8|NA
TGTGCCAGCAGCCCGCAGGGGATCGGCTATGGCTACACCTTC
CASSPQGIGYGYTF
>TRBJ2-7|TRBD1|TRBV30|NA
TGTGCCTGGAACAGGGGAGAAGTCCCAACCTACGAGCAGTACTTC
CAWNRGEVPTYEQYF
>TRBJ1-4|NA|TRBV6-1|NA
TGTGCCAGCCTTCGAAGCTCTAATGAAAAACTGCTTTTT
CASLRSSNEKLLF
>TRBJ2-2|NA|TRBV19|NA
TGTGCCAGTACCCTGAATGGGTGGGGCGGCGAGCTGTTTTTT
CASTLNGWGGELFF
>TRBJ2-1|TRBD1|TRBV7-2|NA
TGTGCCAGCAGCTTAGCGGGGACAGGAGGGGATGAGCAGTTCTTC
CASSLAGTGGDEQFF
>TRBJ2-7|TRBD2|TRBV7-6|NA
TGTGCCAGCAGCCCCGGACTAGCGGGAGTTAGGTCCTACGAGCAGTACTTC
CASSPGLAGVRSYEQYF
>TRBJ2-5|NA|TRBV28|NA
TGTGCCAGCAGTTATACGGGTCCCAAAGAGACCCAGTACTTC
CASSYTGPKETQYF
>TRBJ2-1|TRBD1|TRBV7-9|NA
TGTGCCAGCAACCTACAGGGGGATGAGCAGTTCTTC
CASNLQGDEQFF
>TRBJ1-5|TRBD1|TRBV19|NA
TGTGCCAGTAGACGGGACAGCAATAGCAATCAGCCCCAGCATTTT
CASRRDSNSNQPQHF
>TRBJ2-1|NA|TRBV2|NA
TGTGCCAGCTGGGGGCGGGGGAGCTCCTACAATGAGCAGTTCTTC
CASWGRGSSYNEQFF
>TRBJ2-1|TRBD1|TRBV27|NA
TGTGCCAGCAGTTCCCCAGGACAGGGCCGGTCCTACAATGAGCAGTTCTTC
CASSSPGQGRSYNEQFF
>TRBJ2-2|NA|TRBV30|NA
TGTGCCTGGAACAGCCTTACGTGGTCCGGGGAGCTGTTTTTT
CAWNSLTWSGELFF
>TRBJ2-7|TRBD2|TRBV4-3|NA
TGCGCCAGCAGCCAAGGTCCTCCTAGCGGATCCTACGAGCAGTACTTC
CASSQGPPSGSYEQYF
>TRBJ1-1|NA|TRBV4-1|NA
TGCGCCAGCAGCCAAGATCAGGGCAAATTGAACACTGAAGCTTTCTTT
CASSQDQGKLNTEAFF
>TRBJ2-7|NA|TRBV11-3|NA
TGTGCCAGCTCTTGGGGTCCGGGGTCCTCCTACGAGCAGTACTTC
CASSWGPGSSYEQYF
>TRBJ2-5|TRBD1|TRBV6-5|NA
TGTGCCAGCAGTAAGGGGGGGACAGGGGTAGAGACCCAGTACTTC
CASSKGGTGVETQYF
>TRBJ1-2|NA|TRBV27|NA
TGTGCCAGCAGTTCCCAGGGCAACTATGGCTACACCTTC
CASSSQGNYGYTF